These 11 T cell receptor beta chains were all obtained from the same sample, sequenced in a study of shared clonotypes between healthy human individuals. Some clones are missing from TCRdb's copy, which holds only in-frame ones; the method was immunoSEQ multiplex PCR. The table has 1,500,000 or so clones, around 98.5% seen once; the top ten hold 0.36%. Specimen: naive CD4+ T cells sorted from blood. Described subset: CD45RA+ positively selected. These receptors were taken from a man aged 25 to 40 in good health.

A remark on this clone: An end of the junction differs from the germline gene, which may be a read error. The chain has TRBV11-2 and TRBJ2-2; D gene ambiguous. Germline CDR1 reads SGHAT; CDR2 reads FQNNGV. The CDR3 runs 16 residues. This CDR3 is CASSLVLDLNTGELFF. In DNA, the CDR3 is TGTGCCAGCAGCTTAGTTCTCGACTTAAACACCGGAGAGCTGTTTTTT.

V gene TRBV30 combines with J gene TRBJ1-4; TRBD1 might be the D (6 bases). The CDR3 runs 14 residues. Trimming pared 0 bases from V and 8 bases from J, leaving 13 bases between. The germline V gene has CDR1 GTSNPN and CDR2 SVGIG (reference sequence). The CDR3 bases are TGTGCCTGGAGTGTTGGGCAGGGGAGAGAAAAACTGTTTTTT. It is translated as CAWSVGQGREKLFF.

The rearrangement joins TRBV7-2 to TRBJ2-7; tentative D call: TRBD2 (7 bases). V dropped 1 base and J dropped 2 bases, with 18 bases sitting between them. This CDR3 is built from 17 residues. CDR1 SGHTA and CDR2 FQGNSA come from the germline V gene. The CDR3 region is CASSLVRGGAFAYEQYF. In nucleotides, the CDR3 is TGTGCCAGCAGCTTAGTTCGTGGGGGGGCGTTCGCCTACGAGCAGTACTTC.

The genes are TRBV11-3 and TRBJ2-5, with TRBD2 as a possible D gene (5 bases). Per germline, CDR1 SGHNT and CDR2 YENEEA. The ends were cut back, 5 bases at V and 4 bases at J, with 17 bases in the middle. The CDR3 covers 15 residues. CDR3 DNA sequence: TGTGCCAGCAGCAAGAGGCCGGGGAATCGAGAGACCCAGTACTTC. Protein sequence: CASSKRPGNRETQYF.

The rearrangement uses TRBV28 and TRBJ2-7; D possibly corresponds to TRBD2 (5 bases). This CDR3 spans 14 amino acids. The ends were cut back, 6 bases at V and 0 bases at J, with 12 bases in the middle. Germline values: CDR1 MDHEN, CDR2 SYDVKM. CDR3 coding DNA: TGTGCCAGCAGACGGCAGGCGGGCTCCTACGAGCAGTACTTC. Its translation is CASRRQAGSYEQYF.

V usage is TRBV6-6 and J usage is TRBJ2-1, with unresolved D. CDR1 is MNHNY and CDR2 is SVGAGI in the germline V gene (reference sequence). V gave up 6 bases and J gave up 9 bases, with 15 bases separating them. This CDR3 is 13 amino acids long. CDR3 residues: CASRPPPAREQFF. CDR3 coding DNA: TGTGCCAGCAGACCCCCCCCCGCCCGTGAGCAGTTCTTC.

The genes are TRBV28 and TRBJ1-2, with D unresolved. V was clipped by 5 bases and J by 6 bases, with 10 bases between them. The germline V gene has CDR1 MDHEN and CDR2 SYDVKM. CDR3 length: 12 amino acids. CDR3 in amino acids: CASSLISDGYTF. The CDR3 region has the DNA TGTGCCAGCAGTCTCATCAGCGATGGCTACACCTTC.

V usage is TRBV4-1 and J usage is TRBJ1-4; D remains unclear. Germline CDR1 is MGHRA and CDR2 is YSYEKL. The CDR3 length is 13 residues. The germline V and J ends were trimmed by 4 bases and 4 bases, with 7 bases remaining between them. The CDR3: CASSRILNEKLFF. The DNA for the CDR3 is TGCGCCAGCAGCCGAATTCTTAATGAAAAACTGTTTTTT.

J is TRBJ2-3 and V is TRBV7-3; 8 nucleotides match TRBD1. This CDR3 comprises 14 residues. Trimming at V came to 0 bases and at J to 6 bases, leaving 2 bases not matched to a gene. Germline lookup yields CDR1 SGHTA and CDR2 FQGTGA. The CDR3 loop is CASSLTAGGDTQYF. CDR3 in DNA: TGTGCCAGCAGCTTAACGGCAGGGGGCGATACGCAGTATTTT.

The chain recombines TRBV4-3 with TRBJ1-2, with D hard to call. There are 18 residues in the CDR3. Per the germline V gene, CDR1 is LGHNA and CDR2 is YSLEER. V was pared by 0 bases and J by 6 bases, with 23 bases between. CDR3 protein: CASSQEVRVGVFGDGYTF. The CDR3 DNA is TGCGCCAGCAGCCAAGAGGTCCGGGTTGGGGTGTTCGGGGATGGCTACACCTTC.

The V call is TRBV6-1, the J call TRBJ2-1, with D perhaps given as TRBD1 or TRBD2 (5 bases each). The CDR3 sequence is 14 residues long. V dropped 7 bases and J dropped 4 bases, with 14 bases sitting between them. Germline-derived CDR1 and CDR2 are MNHNS and SASEGT. The CDR3: CASTGRGRYNEQFF. The CDR3 DNA follows: TGTGCCAGCACAGGCCGGGGCCGTTACAATGAGCAGTTCTTC.